Detailed here is one T cell receptor beta chain. These data originate in a study of blood T cell repertoires in COVID-19. Across the whole study: Samples of COVID-19 (acute and convalescent) were obtained from the United States, Italy and Spain. T cells, B-cell-depleted T cells, or PBMCs supplied cDNA or gDNA.

Sequencing used immunoSEQ multiplex PCR; TCRdb keeps in-frame clones, though not all of them. The profile shows roughly 700,000 clones, 80% to 90% of them singletons. The CDR3 length is 13 residues. CDR1 and CDR2 from the germline V gene are SGHRS and YFSETQ. V was clipped by 4 bases and J by 4 bases, with 12 bases between them. This TCR came from a woman in her late teens or twenties with acute or convalescent COVID-19. The sample comprised peripheral blood. The chain has TRBV5-1 and TRBJ2-7; maybe TRBD1 (6 bases). The CDR3 reads CASSGRTAYEQYF. The CDR3 DNA is TGCGCCAGCAGCGGCCGGACAGCGTACGAGCAGTACTTC.